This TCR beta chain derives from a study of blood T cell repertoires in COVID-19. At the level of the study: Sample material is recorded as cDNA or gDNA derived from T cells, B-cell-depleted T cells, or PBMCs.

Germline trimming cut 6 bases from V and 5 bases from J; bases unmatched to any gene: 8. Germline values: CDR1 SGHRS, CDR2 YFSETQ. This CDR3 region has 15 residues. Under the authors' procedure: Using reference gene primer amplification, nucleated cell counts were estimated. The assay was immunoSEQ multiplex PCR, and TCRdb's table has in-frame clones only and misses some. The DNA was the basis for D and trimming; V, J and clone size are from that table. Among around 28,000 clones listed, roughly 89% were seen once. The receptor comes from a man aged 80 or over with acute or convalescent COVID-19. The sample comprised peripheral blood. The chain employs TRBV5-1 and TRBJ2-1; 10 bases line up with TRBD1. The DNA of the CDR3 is TGCGCCAGCACCAACGGACAGGGGGGACACAATGAGCAGTTCTTC. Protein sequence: CASTNGQGGHNEQFF.